The clone carrying this T cell receptor (beta chain) was counted many times. CDR1 and CDR2 from the germline V gene are DFQATT and SNEGSKA (reference sequence). This CDR3 spans 14 amino acids. The V and J ends lost 7 bases and 0 bases respectively, with 15 bases between them. TCRdb used MiXCR to reprocess the 5' RACE reads, holding one entry per CDR3 protein. This sample yields approximately 47,000 distinct CDR3 sequences, of which more than 6% are seen a single time; less than 11% belongs to the top ten. This specimen comes from a study of T cells after yellow fever vaccination. Study-level background: Four memory subsets, EM, EMRA, CM and Tscm, were sorted by CD3, CD45RA, CCR7, CD95.

General study results and limits: Clonotypes found in both CD4 and CD8 compartments made up a small share.

The sequence derives from a man aged 30-40 years who received the YFV17D yellow fever vaccine. The source material was PBMCs, either bulk or a sorted T-cell subset (CD4+, CD8+, memory, or dextramer-sorted; not recorded which), sampled 45 days after the yellow fever booster vaccination. The V gene is TRBV20-1, the J gene TRBJ1-1, with D tentatively TRBD1 (5 bases). The CDR3 spells CSVTFGGVNTEAFF. The CDR3 DNA reads TGCAGTGTCACGTTCGGGGGGGTGAACACTGAAGCTTTCTTT.